This T cell receptor beta chain comes out of a study of cytomegalovirus exposure and HLA in healthy donors. While unrecorded immune exposures were likely, the donors were nominally healthy when sampled. For this clone: What it recognizes is unknown.

Study-wide points: A later analysis found that most CMV-associated TCR beta chains appeared HLA-restricted. Reportedly, cytomegalovirus status was diagnosed with high sensitivity and specificity. The CMV antigen specificity of a few CMV-associated chains was confirmed through in vitro analysis.

Primers included in the PCR were 60 Vbeta and 13 Jbeta primers. Method: immunoSEQ multiplex PCR; TCRdb's copy keeps in-frame clones and lacks some. This sample has about 100,000 clones; around 76% occur once, and the top ten carry roughly 7.1%. The germline V gene has CDR1 SGHDT and CDR2 YYEEEE. The V gene lost 0 bases and the J gene lost 3 bases, with 7 bases spanning the gap. The CDR3 loop spans 14 amino acids. The sample consisted of PBMCs. V is TRBV5-6 and J is TRBJ1-5; possibly TRBD1 for D (5 bases). The sequence came from a middle-aged man in good health and CMV-seropositive. CDR3 residues: CASSLAGSNQPQHF. As DNA, the CDR3 is TGTGCCAGCAGCTTGGCAGGGTCCAATCAGCCCCAGCATTTT.